These T cell receptor beta chains were read from a single sample in a study of PD-1 blockade in classical Hodgkin lymphoma. Clones were read by immunoSEQ multiplex PCR, and TCRdb kept only the in-frame ones, dropping some. The sample shows nearly 7,000 clones, roughly 60% of them seen only once. This specimen consisted of CD8+ T cells from blood, obtained before the fourth cycle of nivolumab. The receptors were sampled from a human donor with classical Hodgkin lymphoma. Each CDR3 is given without its conserved first and last residue. Only part of the rows carry a size: once, few, many, or a class if the clone is expanded.

V gene: TRBV28
clone size: -
CDR3 protein: ASNGHPSGSYEQY

V gene: TRBV28
clone size: few
CDR3 protein: ASSQTGLAGGPLDEQY

V gene: TRBV29-1
clone size: -
CDR3 protein: SALTSGRNEQF

V gene: TRBV7-9
clone size: -
CDR3 protein: ASSPPRDGAFEQY

V gene: TRBV28
clone size: once
CDR3 protein: ASSSPLVGTSYNEQF

V gene: TRBV5-1
clone size: -
CDR3 protein: ASNLADGELF

V gene: TRBV5-4
clone size: few
CDR3 protein: ASSLKGDSSPQH

V gene: TRBV9
clone size: -
CDR3 protein: ASSVEGGASDTQY

V gene: TRBV10-2
clone size: -
CDR3 protein: ASRDIAYEQY

V gene: TRBV7-9
clone size: few
CDR3 protein: ASSLGTGFSYNEQF

V gene: TRBV10-2
clone size: few
CDR3 protein: ASSEDRNQPQH

V gene: TRBV10-3
clone size: -
CDR3 protein: ASKRANTGELF

V gene: TRBV27
clone size: few
CDR3 protein: ASSFETGDRVPHEQY

V gene: TRBV16
clone size: -
CDR3 protein: ASSLPLGYEQY

V gene: TRBV19
clone size: medium-sized
CDR3 protein: ASSMTGGNEQY

V gene: TRBV19
clone size: few
CDR3 protein: ASSASAGTLMLEQF

V gene: TRBV4-1
clone size: few
CDR3 protein: ASSQDGDTKNTEAF

V gene: TRBV11-1
clone size: -
CDR3 protein: ASSQNRGPYEQY

V gene: TRBV28
clone size: once
CDR3 protein: ASTPTGSYEQY

V gene: TRBV2
clone size: large
CDR3 protein: ASTRTISYGYT

V gene: TRBV6-6
clone size: large
CDR3 protein: ASSQLAGGQYEQY

V gene: TRBV28
clone size: few
CDR3 protein: ASSLSWKLANTEAF

V gene: TRBV5-5
clone size: -
CDR3 protein: ASSQGAYSNQPQH

V gene: TRBV4-1
clone size: -
CDR3 protein: ASSQDGYNQPQH

V gene: TRBV9
clone size: -
CDR3 protein: ASSVGGLALDEQF

V gene: TRBV11-2
clone size: -
CDR3 protein: ASSLEGYEQY

V gene: TRBV5-4
clone size: few
CDR3 protein: ASSPEGGLDTEAF

V gene: TRBV7-3
clone size: medium-sized
CDR3 protein: ASSLLVNTEAF

V gene: TRBV4-1
clone size: -
CDR3 protein: ASSQDREGTEAF

V gene: TRBV4-1
clone size: -
CDR3 protein: ASSQGGGSYEQY

V gene: TRBV27
clone size: -
CDR3 protein: ASRPGRLNEQF

V gene: TRBV27
clone size: -
CDR3 protein: ASSPHSARDTEAF

V gene: TRBV29-1
clone size: -
CDR3 protein: SGTGTGGRETQY

V gene: TRBV4-1
clone size: few
CDR3 protein: ASSQSSGSSGELF

V gene: TRBV5-6
clone size: -
CDR3 protein: ASSWTSGLAKNIQY

V gene: TRBV10-1
clone size: -
CDR3 protein: ASSEFGIGTEAF

V gene: TRBV15
clone size: -
CDR3 protein: ATRGGPTVMNTEAF

V gene: TRBV6-6
clone size: -
CDR3 protein: ASQTSAEQY

V gene: TRBV19
clone size: -
CDR3 protein: ASSYGVSYEQY

V gene: TRBV11-2
clone size: -
CDR3 protein: ASSLQGEQF

V gene: TRBV27
clone size: -
CDR3 protein: ASSQIYSREWGDTDTQY

V gene: TRBV2
clone size: -
CDR3 protein: ASSEGLAGFVSYEQY

V gene: TRBV13
clone size: -
CDR3 protein: ASSSAPVAGGTDTQY

V gene: TRBV7-9
clone size: -
CDR3 protein: ASSPGAGTQY

V gene: TRBV5-6
clone size: -
CDR3 protein: ASSLGTYEQY

V gene: TRBV5-1
clone size: few
CDR3 protein: ASSSSSTSVYNEQF

V gene: TRBV10-3
clone size: few
CDR3 protein: AIRDTTGELF

V gene: TRBV7-3
clone size: medium-sized
CDR3 protein: ASSEGQSYGYT

V gene: TRBV11-2
clone size: once
CDR3 protein: ASSLAGTAYEQY